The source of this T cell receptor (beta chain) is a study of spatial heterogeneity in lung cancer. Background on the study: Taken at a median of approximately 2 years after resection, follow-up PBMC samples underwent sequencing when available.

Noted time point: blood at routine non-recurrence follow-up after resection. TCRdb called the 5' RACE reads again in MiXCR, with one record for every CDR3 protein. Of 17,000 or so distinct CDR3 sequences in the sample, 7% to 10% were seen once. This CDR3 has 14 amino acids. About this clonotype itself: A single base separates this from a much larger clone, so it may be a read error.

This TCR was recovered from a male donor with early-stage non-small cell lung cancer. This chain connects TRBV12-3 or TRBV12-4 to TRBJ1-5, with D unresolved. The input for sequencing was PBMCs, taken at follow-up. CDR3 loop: CTSSLGPENQPQHF. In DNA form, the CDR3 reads TGTACCAGCAGTTTAGGCCCAGAAAATCAGCCCCAGCATTTT.